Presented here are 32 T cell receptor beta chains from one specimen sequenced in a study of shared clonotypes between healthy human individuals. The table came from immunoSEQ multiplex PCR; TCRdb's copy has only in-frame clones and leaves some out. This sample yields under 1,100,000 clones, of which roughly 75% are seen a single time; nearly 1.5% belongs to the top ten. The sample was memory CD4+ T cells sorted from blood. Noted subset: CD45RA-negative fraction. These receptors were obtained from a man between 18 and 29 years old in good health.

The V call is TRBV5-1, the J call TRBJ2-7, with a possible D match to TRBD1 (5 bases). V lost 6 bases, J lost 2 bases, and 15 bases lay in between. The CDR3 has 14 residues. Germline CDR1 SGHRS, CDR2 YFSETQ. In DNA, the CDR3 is TGCGCCAGCAAACGTTCCGCAGGGACCTACGAGCAGTACTTC. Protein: CASKRSAGTYEQYF.

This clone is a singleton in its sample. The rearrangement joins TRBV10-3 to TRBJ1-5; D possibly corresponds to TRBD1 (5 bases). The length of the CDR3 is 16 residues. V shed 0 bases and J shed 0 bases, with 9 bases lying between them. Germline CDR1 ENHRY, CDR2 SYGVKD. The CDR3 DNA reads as TGTGCCATCAGTGAGTCAGCAGGGTATAGCAATCAGCCCCAGCATTTT. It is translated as CAISESAGYSNQPQHF.

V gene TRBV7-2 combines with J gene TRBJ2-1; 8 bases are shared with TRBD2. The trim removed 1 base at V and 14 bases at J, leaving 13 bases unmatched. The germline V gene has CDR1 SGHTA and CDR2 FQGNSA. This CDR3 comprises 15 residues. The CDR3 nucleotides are TGTGCCAGCAGCTTAGAGGGTTTTAGCGGGGCAAGTGAGTTCTTC. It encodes CASSLEGFSGASEFF. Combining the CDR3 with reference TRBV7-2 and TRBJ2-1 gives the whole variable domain GAGVSQSPSNKVTEKGKDVELRCDPISGHTALYWYRQSLGQGLEFLIYFQGNSAPDKSGLPSDRFSAERTGGSVSTLTIQRTQQEDSAVYLCASSLEGFSGASEFFGPGTRLTVL.

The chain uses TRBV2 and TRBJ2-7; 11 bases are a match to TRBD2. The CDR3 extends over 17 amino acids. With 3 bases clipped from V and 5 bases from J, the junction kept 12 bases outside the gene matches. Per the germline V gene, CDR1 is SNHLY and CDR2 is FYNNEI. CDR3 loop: CASSDRGLAASINEQYF. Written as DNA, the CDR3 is TGTGCCAGCAGTGATAGGGGACTAGCGGCCTCTATCAACGAGCAGTACTTC.

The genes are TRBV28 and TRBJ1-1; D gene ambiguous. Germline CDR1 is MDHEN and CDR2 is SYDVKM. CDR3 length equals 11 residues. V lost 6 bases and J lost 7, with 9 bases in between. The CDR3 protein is CASSLRVEAFF. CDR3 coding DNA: TGTGCCAGCAGCTTACGAGTTGAAGCTTTCTTT.

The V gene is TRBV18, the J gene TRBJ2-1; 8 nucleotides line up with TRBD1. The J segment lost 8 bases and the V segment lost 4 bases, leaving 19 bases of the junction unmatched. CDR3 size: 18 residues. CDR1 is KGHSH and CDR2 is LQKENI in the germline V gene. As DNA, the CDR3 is TGTGCCAGCTCACAAGAACAGGGGGACAAACGTAAGGGGCATGAGCAGTTCTTC. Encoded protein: CASSQEQGDKRKGHEQFF. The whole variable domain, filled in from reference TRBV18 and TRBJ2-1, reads NAGVMQNPRHLVRRRGQEARLRCSPMKGHSHVYWYRQLPEEGLKFMVYLQKENIIDESGMPKERFSAEFPKEGPSILRIQQVVRGDSAAYFCASSQEQGDKRKGHEQFFGPGTRLTVL.

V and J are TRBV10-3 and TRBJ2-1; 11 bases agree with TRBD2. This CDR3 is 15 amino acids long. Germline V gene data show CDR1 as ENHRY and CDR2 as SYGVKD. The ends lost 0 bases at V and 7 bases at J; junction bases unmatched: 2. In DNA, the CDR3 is TGTGCCATCAGTGAGTCGGGGACTAGCGGTAATGAGCAGTTCTTC. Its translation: CAISESGTSGNEQFF.

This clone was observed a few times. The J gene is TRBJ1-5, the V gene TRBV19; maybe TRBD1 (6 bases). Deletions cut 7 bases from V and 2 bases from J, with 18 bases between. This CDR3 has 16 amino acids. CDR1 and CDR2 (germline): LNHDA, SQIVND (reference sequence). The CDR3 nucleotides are TGTGCCAGTACCCTCTACCGGGGGGCTGGCAATCAGCCCCAGCATTTT. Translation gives CASTLYRGAGNQPQHF. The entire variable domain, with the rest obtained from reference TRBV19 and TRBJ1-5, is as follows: DGGITQSPKYLFRKEGQNVTLSCEQNLNHDAMYWYRQDPGQGLRLIYYSQIVNDFQKGDIAEGYSVSREKKESFPLTVTSAQKNPTAFYLCASTLYRGAGNQPQHFGDGTRLSIL.

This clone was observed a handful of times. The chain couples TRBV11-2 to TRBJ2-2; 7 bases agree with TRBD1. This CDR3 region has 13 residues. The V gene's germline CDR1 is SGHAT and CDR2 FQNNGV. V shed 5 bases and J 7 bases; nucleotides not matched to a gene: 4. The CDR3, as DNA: TGTGCCAGCAGCCGCAGGGGGAACGGGGAGCTGTTTTTT. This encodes CASSRRGNGELFF.

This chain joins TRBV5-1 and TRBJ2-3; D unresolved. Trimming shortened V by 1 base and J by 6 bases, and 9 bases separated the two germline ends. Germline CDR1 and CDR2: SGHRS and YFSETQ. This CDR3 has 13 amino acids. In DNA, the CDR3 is TGCGCCAGCAGCTTGACCTGGCGGGATACGCAGTATTTT. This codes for CASSLTWRDTQYF.

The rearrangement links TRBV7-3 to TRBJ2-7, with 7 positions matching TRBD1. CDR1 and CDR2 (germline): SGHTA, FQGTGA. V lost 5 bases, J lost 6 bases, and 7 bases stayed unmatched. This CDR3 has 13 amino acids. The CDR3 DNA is TGTGCCAGCAGCCCCTCACAGGGGCGCGAGCAGTACTTC. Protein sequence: CASSPSQGREQYF.

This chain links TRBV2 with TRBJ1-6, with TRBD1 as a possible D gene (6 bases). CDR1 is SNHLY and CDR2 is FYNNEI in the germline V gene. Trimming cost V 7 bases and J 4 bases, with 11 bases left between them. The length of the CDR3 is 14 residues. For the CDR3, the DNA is TGTGCCAGCACCCGGGACACGTATAATTCACCCCTCCACTTT. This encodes CASTRDTYNSPLHF.

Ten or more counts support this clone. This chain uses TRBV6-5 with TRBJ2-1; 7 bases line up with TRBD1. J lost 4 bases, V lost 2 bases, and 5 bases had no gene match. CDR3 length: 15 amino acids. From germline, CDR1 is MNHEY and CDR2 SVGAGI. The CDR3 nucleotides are TGTGCCAGCAGTTACCGGGACAGCCTTTACAATGAGCAGTTCTTC. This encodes CASSYRDSLYNEQFF.

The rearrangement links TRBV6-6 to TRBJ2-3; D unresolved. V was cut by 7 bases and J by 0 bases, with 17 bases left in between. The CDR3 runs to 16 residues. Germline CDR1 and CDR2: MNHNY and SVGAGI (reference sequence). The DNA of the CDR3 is TGTGCCAGCACCGGTGAGACTCCACCTAGCACAGATACGCAGTATTTT. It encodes CASTGETPPSTDTQYF.

The CDR3 nucleotides are TGTGCCAGCACGGAGGGGGACAGAATCAATCAGCCCCAGCATTTT. As protein: CASTEGDRINQPQHF. The rearrangement uses TRBV2 and TRBJ1-5, with TRBD1 matching over 7 bases. The V and J ends lost 7 bases and 3 bases, in that order; junction bases with no gene match: 9. The CDR3 is 15 residues long. Germline V lookup: CDR1 SNHLY, CDR2 FYNNEI.

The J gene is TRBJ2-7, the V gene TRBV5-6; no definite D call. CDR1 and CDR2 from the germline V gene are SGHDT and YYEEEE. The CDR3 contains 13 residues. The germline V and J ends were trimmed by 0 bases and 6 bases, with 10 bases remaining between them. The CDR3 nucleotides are TGTGCCAGCAGCTTGGAACCTGGTGGCGAGCAGTACTTC. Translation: CASSLEPGGEQYF.

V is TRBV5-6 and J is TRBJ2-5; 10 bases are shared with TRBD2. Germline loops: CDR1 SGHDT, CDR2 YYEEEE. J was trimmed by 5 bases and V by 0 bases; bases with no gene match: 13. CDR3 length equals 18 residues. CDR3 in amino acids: CASSLVAGGPGLLETQYF. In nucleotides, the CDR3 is TGTGCCAGCAGCTTGGTAGCGGGGGGACCGGGGCTGTTGGAGACCCAGTACTTC.

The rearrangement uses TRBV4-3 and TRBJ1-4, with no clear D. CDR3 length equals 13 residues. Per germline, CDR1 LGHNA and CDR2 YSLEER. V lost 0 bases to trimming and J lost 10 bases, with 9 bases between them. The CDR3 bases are TGCGCCAGCAGCCAAGAAATCGATGGAAAACTGTTTTTT. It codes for CASSQEIDGKLFF.

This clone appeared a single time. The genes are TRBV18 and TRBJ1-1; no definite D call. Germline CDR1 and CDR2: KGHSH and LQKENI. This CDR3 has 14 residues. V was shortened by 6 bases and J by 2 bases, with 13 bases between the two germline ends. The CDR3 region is CASSSGLANTEAFF. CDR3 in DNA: TGTGCCAGCTCCTCGGGCCTGGCAAACACTGAAGCTTTCTTT.

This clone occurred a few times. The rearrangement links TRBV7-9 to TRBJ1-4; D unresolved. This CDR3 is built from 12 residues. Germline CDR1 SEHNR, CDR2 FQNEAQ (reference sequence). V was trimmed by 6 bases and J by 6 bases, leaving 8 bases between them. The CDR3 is CASSSSDEKLFF. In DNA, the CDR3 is TGTGCCAGCAGTTCGAGCGATGAAAAACTGTTTTTT.

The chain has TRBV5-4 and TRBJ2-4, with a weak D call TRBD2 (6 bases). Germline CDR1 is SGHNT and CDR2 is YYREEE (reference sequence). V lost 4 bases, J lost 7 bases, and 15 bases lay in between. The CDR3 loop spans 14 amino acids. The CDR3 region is CASSVAGSRNIQYF. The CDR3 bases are TGTGCCAGCAGCGTGGCGGGATCGCGGAACATTCAGTACTTC.

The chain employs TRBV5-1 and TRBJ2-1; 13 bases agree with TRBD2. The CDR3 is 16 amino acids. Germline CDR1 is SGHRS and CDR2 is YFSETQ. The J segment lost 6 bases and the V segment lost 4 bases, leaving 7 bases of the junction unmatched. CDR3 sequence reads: CASSGTSGRAGNEQFF. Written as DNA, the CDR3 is TGCGCCAGCAGCGGAACTAGCGGGAGGGCGGGCAATGAGCAGTTCTTC.

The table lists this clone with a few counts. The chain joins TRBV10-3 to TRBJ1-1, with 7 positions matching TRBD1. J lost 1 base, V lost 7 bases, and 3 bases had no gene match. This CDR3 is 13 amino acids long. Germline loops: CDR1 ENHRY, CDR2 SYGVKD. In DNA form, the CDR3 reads TGTGCCATCACCGGACAGGCGAACACTGAAGCTTTCTTT. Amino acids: CAITGQANTEAFF.

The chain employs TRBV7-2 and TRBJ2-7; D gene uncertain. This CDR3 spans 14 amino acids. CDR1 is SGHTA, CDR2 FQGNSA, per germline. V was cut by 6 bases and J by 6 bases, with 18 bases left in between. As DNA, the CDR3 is TGTGCCAGCAGACCGACTTCTGGAGTCTTCGAGCAGTACTTC. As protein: CASRPTSGVFEQYF.

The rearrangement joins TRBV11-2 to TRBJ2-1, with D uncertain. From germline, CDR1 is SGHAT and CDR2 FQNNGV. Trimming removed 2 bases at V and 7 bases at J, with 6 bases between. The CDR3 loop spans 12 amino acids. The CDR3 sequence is CASSLHGNEQFF. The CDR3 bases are TGTGCCAGCAGCTTACATGGAAATGAGCAGTTCTTC.

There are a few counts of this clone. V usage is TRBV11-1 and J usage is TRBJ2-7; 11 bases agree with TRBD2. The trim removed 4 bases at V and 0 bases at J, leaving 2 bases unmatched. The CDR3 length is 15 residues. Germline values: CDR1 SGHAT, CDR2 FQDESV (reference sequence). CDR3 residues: CASSSTSGSSYEQYF. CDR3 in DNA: TGTGCCAGCAGCTCAACTAGCGGGAGCTCCTACGAGCAGTACTTC. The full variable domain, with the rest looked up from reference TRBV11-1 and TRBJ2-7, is EAEVAQSPRYKITEKSQAVAFWCDPISGHATLYWYRQILGQGPELLVQFQDESVVDDSQLPKDRFSAERLKGVDSTLKIQPAELGDSAMYLCASSSTSGSSYEQYFGPGTRLTVT.

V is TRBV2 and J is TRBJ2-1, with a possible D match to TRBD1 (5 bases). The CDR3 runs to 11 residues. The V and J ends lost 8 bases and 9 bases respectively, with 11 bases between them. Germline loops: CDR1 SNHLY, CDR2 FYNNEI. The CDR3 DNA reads TGTGCCAGCTCGGGTAGGGGTGAGCAGTTCTTC. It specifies CASSGRGEQFF.

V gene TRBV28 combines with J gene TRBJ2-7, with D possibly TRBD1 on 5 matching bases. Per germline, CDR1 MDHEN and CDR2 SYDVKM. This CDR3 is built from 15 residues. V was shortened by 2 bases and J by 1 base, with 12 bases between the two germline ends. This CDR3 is CASSLARVGSYEQYF. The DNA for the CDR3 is TGTGCCAGCAGTTTAGCCAGGGTCGGATCCTACGAGCAGTACTTC.

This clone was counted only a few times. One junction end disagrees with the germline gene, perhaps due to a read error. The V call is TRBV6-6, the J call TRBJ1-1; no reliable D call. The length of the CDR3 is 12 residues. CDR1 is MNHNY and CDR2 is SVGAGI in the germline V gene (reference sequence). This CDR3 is CASSYPSADAFF. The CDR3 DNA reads TGTGCCAGCAGTTACCCCAGTGCTGATGCTTTCTTT.

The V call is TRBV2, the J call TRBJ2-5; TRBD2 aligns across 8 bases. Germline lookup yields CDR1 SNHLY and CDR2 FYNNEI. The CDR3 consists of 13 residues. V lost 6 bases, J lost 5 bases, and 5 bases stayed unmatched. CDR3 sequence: CASRIREGETQYF. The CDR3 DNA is TGTGCCAGCAGGATCCGGGAGGGGGAGACCCAGTACTTC.

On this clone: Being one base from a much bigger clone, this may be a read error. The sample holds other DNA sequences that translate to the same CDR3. The CDR3 region is CASSPPGLAASSYEQYF. The CDR3, as DNA: TGTGCCAGCAGTCCCCCTGGACTAGCGGCAAGCTCCTACGAGCAGTACTTC. The chain is built from TRBV7-2 and TRBJ2-7; 10 bases map to TRBD2. With V trimmed by 6 bases and J by 0 bases, 11 bases remained unmatched. Germline values: CDR1 SGHTA, CDR2 FQGNSA. CDR3 length: 17 amino acids. Drawing the rest from reference TRBV7-2 and TRBJ2-7, the complete variable domain is GAGVSQSPSNKVTEKGKDVELRCDPISGHTALYWYRQSLGQGLEFLIYFQGNSAPDKSGLPSDRFSAERTGGSVSTLTIQRTQQEDSAVYLCASSPPGLAASSYEQYFGPGTRLTVT.

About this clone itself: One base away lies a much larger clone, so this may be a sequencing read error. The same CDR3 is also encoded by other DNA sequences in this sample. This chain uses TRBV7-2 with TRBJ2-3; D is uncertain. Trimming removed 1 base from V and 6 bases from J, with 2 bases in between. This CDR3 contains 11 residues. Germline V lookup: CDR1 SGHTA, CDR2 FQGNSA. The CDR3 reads CASSLVDTQYF. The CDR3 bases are TGTGCCAGCAGCTTAGTGGATACGCAGTATTTT.